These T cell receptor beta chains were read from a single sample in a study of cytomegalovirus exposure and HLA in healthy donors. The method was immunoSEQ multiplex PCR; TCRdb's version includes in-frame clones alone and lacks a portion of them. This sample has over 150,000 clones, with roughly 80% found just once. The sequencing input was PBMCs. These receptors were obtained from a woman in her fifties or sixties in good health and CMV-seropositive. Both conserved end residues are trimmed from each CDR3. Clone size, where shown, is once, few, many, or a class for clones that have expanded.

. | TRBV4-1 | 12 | ASSQVGNTGELF
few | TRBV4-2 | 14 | ASSQDGTSGSYEQY
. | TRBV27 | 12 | ASRRTQGYTEAF
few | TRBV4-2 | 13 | ASSQGDFVINEQF
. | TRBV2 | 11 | ASRDRVPGELF
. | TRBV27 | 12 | ASSSPTSGNTIY
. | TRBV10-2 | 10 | ASSKTGTEAF
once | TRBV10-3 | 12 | AIMEGQEGYGYT
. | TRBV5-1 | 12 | ASSPTRGGADYT
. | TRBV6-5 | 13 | ASRKTFRGDAEQY
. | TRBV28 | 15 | ASIGGAGLYSNQPQH
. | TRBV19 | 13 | ASRTGALNTGELF
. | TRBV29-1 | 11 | SVGSGGYNEQF
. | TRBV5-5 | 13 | ASSFRGASAYEQY
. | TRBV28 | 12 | ASSLGYRNTEAF
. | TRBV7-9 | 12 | ASSPGTGLYEQY
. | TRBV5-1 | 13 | ASSPATGNYNEQF
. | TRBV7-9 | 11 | ASSLAGVDGYT
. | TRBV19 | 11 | ASSMKSGNGYT
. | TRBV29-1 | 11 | SVDMGQSYEQY
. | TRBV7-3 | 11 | ASSSTGESEAF
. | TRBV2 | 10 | ASSPVNYEQY
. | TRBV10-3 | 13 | AISQNTGWAGELF
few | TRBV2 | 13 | ASSAEGARNTEAF
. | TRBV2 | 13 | ASSSLAASYNEQF
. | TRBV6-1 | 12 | ASSGLQVTGELF
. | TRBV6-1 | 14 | ASSEYRGSSYNEQF
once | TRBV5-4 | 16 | ASSHFGGIAGVTDTQY
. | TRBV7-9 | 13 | SSSSQSGQLFEAF
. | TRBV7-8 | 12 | ASKTGHSNTEAF
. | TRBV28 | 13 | ASGGDTRLLGEQY
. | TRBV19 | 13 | ASSATGGPDQPQH
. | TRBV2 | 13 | ASSARRGNTGELF
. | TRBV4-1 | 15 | ASSQVLLAGVGDTQY
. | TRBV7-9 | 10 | ASSLGGQGQY
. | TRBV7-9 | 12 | ASSFSGRHYEQY
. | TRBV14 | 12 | ASSLGLSLTEQY
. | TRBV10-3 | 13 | AIMGSGGPHNEQF
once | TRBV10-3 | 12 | AIRGGDQNTEAF
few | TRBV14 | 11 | ASSQSLYNEQF
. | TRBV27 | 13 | ASSPSGGPNYGYT
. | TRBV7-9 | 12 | ASSLFADNEKLF
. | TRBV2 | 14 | ASSETDRGGLNTQY
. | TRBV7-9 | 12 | ASSPGGSNQPQH
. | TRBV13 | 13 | ASSWGAGGKNSQY
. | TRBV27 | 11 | ASSLVTNTEAF
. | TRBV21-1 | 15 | ASSSGDSPLANYGYT
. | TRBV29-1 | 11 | SVEGDREETQY
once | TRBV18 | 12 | ASSLGQGAYEQY
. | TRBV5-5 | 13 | ASSLTSGYTDTQY
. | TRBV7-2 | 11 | ASSASLNQPQH
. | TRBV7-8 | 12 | ASSLARIPYEQY
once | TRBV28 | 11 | ASQGVGTYEQY
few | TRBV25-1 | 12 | ASSETSSGNTIY
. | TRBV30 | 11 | ASESAGGLPIY
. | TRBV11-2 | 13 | ASSLRLGHSYEQY
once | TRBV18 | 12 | ASSRTGSQETQY
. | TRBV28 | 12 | ASRSTGRVYGYT